A single sample gave rise to the 32 T cell receptor beta chains below, sequenced in a study of shared clonotypes between healthy human individuals. The assay was immunoSEQ multiplex PCR, and TCRdb's table has in-frame clones only and misses some. This sample has hundreds of thousands of clones, with roughly 70% found just once. The sequencing sample was made of memory CD4+ T cells sorted from blood. Subset defined: CD45RA-negative fraction. Receptor source: a woman aged 25-40 years in good health.

The chain is built from TRBV7-9 and TRBJ2-3; 8 bases agree with TRBD1. Germline-derived CDR1 and CDR2 are SEHNR and FQNEAQ (reference sequence). The CDR3 contains 16 residues. After removal of 7 bases from V and 8 bases from J, the junction contained 17 bases not matched to a gene. The CDR3 nucleotides are TGTGCCAGCACCCCTCCCACGGGCAGGGGGCTAGGTACGCAGTATTTT. Translation gives CASTPPTGRGLGTQYF.

This clone has just a few counts. This chain links TRBV5-4 with TRBJ2-2, with 9 bases that match TRBD2. Germline CDR1 reads SGHNT; CDR2 reads YYREEE (reference sequence). CDR3 length equals 16 residues. With V trimmed by 3 bases and J by 5 bases, 8 bases remained unmatched. CDR3 coding DNA: TGTGCCAGCAGCTCCCCTCGCGGGAGGGCAACCGGGGAGCTGTTTTTT. Its translation: CASSSPRGRATGELFF.

In this sample, this clone turned up a few times. The rearrangement uses TRBV4-1 and TRBJ1-2, with D possibly matching TRBD1 (5 bases). CDR1 MGHRA and CDR2 YSYEKL come from the germline V gene. The CDR3 totals 16 residues. V was shortened by 0 bases and J by 8 bases, with 19 bases between the two germline ends. The CDR3 DNA follows: TGCGCCAGCAGCCAAGATATGGGGGAGGGCTATCGAGGCTACACCTTC. It encodes CASSQDMGEGYRGYTF.

This clone has more than one count but fewer than ten. The rearrangement links TRBV19 to TRBJ1-1; weak D call: TRBD1 (6 bases). This CDR3 has 16 amino acids. Germline values: CDR1 LNHDA, CDR2 SQIVND (reference sequence). The germline V and J ends were trimmed by 5 bases and 1 base, with 17 bases remaining between them. CDR3 DNA sequence: TGTGCCAGTAGTTTAATTACAGGGATCGGGAACACTGAAGCTTTCTTT. It codes for CASSLITGIGNTEAFF. Full variable domain (outside the CDR3, taken from reference TRBV19 and TRBJ1-1): DGGITQSPKYLFRKEGQNVTLSCEQNLNHDAMYWYRQDPGQGLRLIYYSQIVNDFQKGDIAEGYSVSREKKESFPLTVTSAQKNPTAFYLCASSLITGIGNTEAFFGQGTRLTVV.

This chain uses TRBV18 with TRBJ1-1; no definite D call. This CDR3 contains 13 residues. The germline gives CDR1 KGHSH, CDR2 LQKENI. Trimming removed 1 base at V and 7 bases at J, with 10 bases between. The CDR3 nucleotides are TGTGCCAGCTCACCACTAATTGGGGATGAAGCTTTCTTT. It yields the protein CASSPLIGDEAFF.

The chain has TRBV6-5 and TRBJ1-5; TRBD1 agrees at 7 bases. The CDR3 sequence is 13 residues long. V was clipped by 6 bases and J by 7 bases; unmatched bases: 6. Germline loops: CDR1 MNHEY, CDR2 SVGAGI. CDR3 loop: CASRRTQGQPQHF. CDR3 nucleotides: TGTGCCAGCAGACGTACACAGGGGCAGCCCCAGCATTTT.

The gene calls are TRBV5-1 and TRBJ2-4; D is possibly TRBD1 (8 bases). The CDR3 runs to 15 residues. Germline-derived CDR1 and CDR2 are SGHRS and YFSETQ. The germline V and J ends were trimmed by 1 base and 5 bases, with 13 bases remaining between them. CDR3 bases: TGCGCCAGCAGCTTGTTTACAGGGGGGGAAAACATTCAGTACTTC. It yields the protein CASSLFTGGENIQYF.

The chain is built from TRBV11-2 and TRBJ2-1, with D perhaps matching TRBD2 (6 bases). Germline V gene lookup returns CDR1 SGHAT and CDR2 FQNNGV. V was trimmed by 4 bases and J by 9 bases, leaving 16 bases between them. There are 14 residues in the CDR3. CDR3 in amino acids: CASSSMTSDGEQFF. CDR3 DNA sequence: TGTGCCAGCAGCTCAATGACTAGTGATGGTGAGCAGTTCTTC.

J is TRBJ2-3 and V is TRBV19, with TRBD1 as a possible D gene (6 bases). Trimming took 5 bases from V and 1 from J, leaving 10 bases between them. CDR3 length: 14 amino acids. Germline values: CDR1 LNHDA, CDR2 SQIVND (reference sequence). CDR3 DNA: TGTGCCAGTAGTCGGCCAGGGGGCACAGATACGCAGTATTTT. As protein: CASSRPGGTDTQYF.

This clone has just one count. This rearrangement joins TRBV10-2 to TRBJ1-1; TRBD1 might be the D (5 bases). CDR1 WSHSY and CDR2 SAAADI come from the germline V gene. Trimming removed 3 bases from V and 7 bases from J, with 18 bases in between. This CDR3 spans 15 amino acids. The CDR3: CASSDPGRVVGEAFF. Written as DNA, the CDR3 is TGCGCCAGCAGTGATCCAGGGAGGGTTGTGGGTGAAGCTTTCTTT.

The chain is built from TRBV19 and TRBJ2-2, with TRBD2 matching over 8 bases. The CDR3 covers 14 residues. The germline V gene encodes CDR1 LNHDA and CDR2 SQIVND (reference sequence). The J segment lost 7 bases and the V segment lost 6 bases, leaving 7 bases of the junction unmatched. The CDR3 is CASRVGLVFGELFF. The CDR3 DNA is TGTGCCAGTAGAGTGGGACTAGTGTTCGGGGAGCTGTTTTTT.

CDR3 nucleotides: TGTGCCTGGAGCTCCTTCGGTAACACTGAAGCTTTCTTT. Protein: CAWSSFGNTEAFF. This chain uses TRBV30 with TRBJ1-1; D call uncertain. Trimming removed 3 bases from V and 2 bases from J, with 10 bases in between. The CDR3 totals 13 residues. The germline gives CDR1 GTSNPN, CDR2 SVGIG (reference sequence).

The chain employs TRBV7-9 and TRBJ2-1, with 8 bases that match TRBD2. Germline V gene lookup returns CDR1 SEHNR and CDR2 FQNEAQ (reference sequence). With 3 bases clipped from V and 7 bases from J, the junction kept 8 bases outside the gene matches. The CDR3 sequence is 15 residues long. This CDR3 is CASSLRSGGMNEQFF. CDR3 sequence (DNA): TGTGCCAGCAGCTTGAGGTCGGGAGGGATGAATGAGCAGTTCTTC.

The J gene is TRBJ2-1, the V gene TRBV10-2; 13 bases are shared with TRBD2. With 7 bases clipped from V and 7 bases from J, the junction kept 13 bases outside the gene matches. The CDR3 extends over 17 amino acids. The germline V gene has CDR1 WSHSY and CDR2 SAAADI. CDR3 in DNA: TGCGCCAGCACCCTGACTAGCGGGAGGCATGGAAGGAATGAGCAGTTCTTC. It encodes CASTLTSGRHGRNEQFF.

In its sample, this clone was seen once. The chain couples TRBV6-6 to TRBJ2-7; D gene unclear. The CDR3 sequence is 14 residues long. The germline CDR1 and CDR2 sequences are MNHNY and SVGAGI (reference sequence). The V and J ends lost 2 bases and 0 bases respectively, with 8 bases between them. CDR3 protein: CASSYPESSYEQYF. CDR3 DNA sequence: TGTGCCAGCAGTTACCCCGAAAGCTCCTACGAGCAGTACTTC.

The chain has TRBV20-1 and TRBJ1-2; D gene uncertain. Trimming took off 3 bases at V and 7 bases at J, with 9 bases between the two ends. Germline lookup yields CDR1 DFQATT and CDR2 SNEGSKA (reference sequence). The CDR3 is made up of 11 amino acids. This CDR3 reads CSASIRGGYTF. The CDR3 DNA is TGCAGTGCTAGCATCCGGGGTGGCTACACCTTC.

Worth noting for this clone: A far larger clone is one base from this, pointing to a likely read error. The chain couples TRBV20-1 to TRBJ2-1, with D unresolved. Trimming left V 4 bases short and J 0 bases short, with 1 base between. The CDR3 length is 11 residues. Per the germline V gene, CDR1 is DFQATT and CDR2 is SNEGSKA (reference sequence). In nucleotides, the CDR3 is TGCAGTGCTAACTCCTACAATGAGCAGTTCTTC. Its protein product is CSANSYNEQFF.

The V call is TRBV7-2, the J call TRBJ2-1, with D unresolved. The CDR3 runs 15 residues. Germline CDR1 and CDR2: SGHTA and FQGNSA. The germline V and J ends were trimmed by 1 base and 1 base, with 8 bases remaining between them. CDR3 sequence: CASSLVAVSYNEQFF. The CDR3 DNA follows: TGTGCCAGCAGCTTAGTCGCGGTATCCTACAATGAGCAGTTCTTC.

The chain joins TRBV19 to TRBJ2-6, with D unclear. Germline CDR1 is LNHDA and CDR2 is SQIVND (reference sequence). The CDR3 length is 12 residues. V lost 6 bases and J lost 2, with 2 bases in between. CDR3 nucleotide sequence: TGTGCCAGTAGACCTGGGGCCAACGTCCTGACTTTC. Translated, it gives CASRPGANVLTF.

As concerns this clone: Other DNA variants within this sample encode the same CDR3. The chain employs TRBV18 and TRBJ2-1; TRBD2 matches 8 bases. The germline CDR1 and CDR2 sequences are KGHSH and LQKENI. V was clipped by 2 bases and J by 0 bases; unmatched bases: 3. This CDR3 spans 16 amino acids. CDR3 sequence: CASSPSSGSSYNEQFF. The DNA for the CDR3 is TGTGCCAGCTCACCATCAAGCGGGAGCTCCTACAATGAGCAGTTCTTC.

This clone was counted a single time. It may be a read error: a sequence one base away is much more abundant. The chain employs TRBV9 and TRBJ2-3; D perhaps matches TRBD1 (8 bases). The CDR3 runs 16 residues. CDR1 and CDR2 from the germline V gene are SGDLS and YYNGEE. As DNA, the CDR3 is TGTGCCAGCAGCAGTTTAGCGGCCGGGGGGACAGGTACGCAGTATTTT. Its translation: CASSSLAAGGTGTQYF.

The J gene is TRBJ2-3, the V gene TRBV28; 9 nucleotides align to TRBD2. J lost 4 bases, V lost 2 bases, and 13 bases had no gene match. Germline V gene lookup returns CDR1 MDHEN and CDR2 SYDVKM. The CDR3 runs to 18 residues. Here the CDR3 reads CASSLNPLIAGAADTQYF. CDR3 in DNA: TGTGCCAGCAGTTTAAACCCCTTGATAGCGGGAGCGGCAGATACGCAGTATTTT.

There are a few counts of this clone. The rearrangement uses TRBV5-1 and TRBJ2-2, with TRBD2 identical over 10 bases. This CDR3 has 16 amino acids. The J segment lost 5 bases and the V segment lost 0 bases, leaving 4 bases of the junction unmatched. Germline V gene sequence: CDR1 SGHRS, CDR2 YFSETQ. CDR3 sequence (DNA): TGCGCCAGCAGCTTGGCCGGAGCGGGAGGGACCGGGGAGCTGTTTTTT. Protein sequence: CASSLAGAGGTGELFF.

J is TRBJ2-3 and V is TRBV7-6; no clear D. The CDR3 length is 15 residues. Looked up from germline, CDR1 is SGHVS and CDR2 is FNYEAQ. Trimming removed 1 base at V and 4 bases at J, with 12 bases between. The CDR3 DNA sequence: TGTGCCAGCAGCTTAGATCCGGGCATCGCAGATACGCAGTATTTT. It encodes CASSLDPGIADTQYF.

The chain joins TRBV11-2 to TRBJ2-2, with D perhaps TRBD1 or TRBD2 (5 bases each). The CDR3 contains 13 residues. Looked up from germline, CDR1 is SGHAT and CDR2 is FQNNGV. V was pared by 4 bases and J by 7 bases, with 10 bases between. CDR3 sequence (DNA): TGTGCCAGCAGCTCCCTGGGACGCGGGGAGCTGTTTTTT. This gives the protein CASSSLGRGELFF.

J is TRBJ2-1 and V is TRBV5-1; tentatively, D is TRBD1 (5 bases). This CDR3 is 12 amino acids long. V lost 4 bases to trimming and J lost 5 bases, with 7 bases between them. Germline CDR1 is SGHRS and CDR2 is YFSETQ. CDR3 region: CASSPQDNEQFF. The DNA of the CDR3 is TGCGCCAGCAGCCCACAGGACAATGAGCAGTTCTTC.

The chain has TRBV11-1 and TRBJ2-4; unclear D gene. The CDR3 covers 13 residues. CDR1 SGHAT and CDR2 FQDESV come from the germline V gene (reference sequence). The V and J ends lost 5 bases and 6 bases respectively, with 11 bases between them. The CDR3 sequence is CASSPRAGNIQYF. The DNA for the CDR3 is TGTGCCAGCAGCCCTCGGGCAGGAAACATTCAGTACTTC.

This clone was picked up a small number of times. The rearrangement links TRBV9 to TRBJ2-4; D ambiguous. There are 14 residues in the CDR3. In germline, CDR1 is SGDLS, CDR2 YYNGEE. V was pared by 0 bases and J by 7 bases, with 11 bases between. As DNA, the CDR3 is TGTGCCAGCAGCGTAGATCCCATAGCTAACATTCAGTACTTC. Translating it yields CASSVDPIANIQYF.

The chain has TRBV18 and TRBJ1-3; D unresolved. From germline, CDR1 is KGHSH and CDR2 LQKENI. There are 13 residues in the CDR3. The V and J ends lost 5 bases and 0 bases respectively, with 5 bases between them. The CDR3 protein is CASSGNSGNTIYF. The CDR3 DNA is TGTGCCAGCTCAGGGAACTCTGGAAACACCATATATTTT.

This clone was seen only a few times. The chain joins TRBV6-4 to TRBJ2-6; D remains ambiguous. The CDR3 loop spans 16 amino acids. Germline V gives CDR1 MRHNA, CDR2 SNTAGT. V lost 0 bases, J lost 0 bases, and 6 bases lay in between. CDR3 nucleotide sequence: TGTGCCAGCAGTGACTCCCGGAGCTCTGGGGCCAACGTCCTGACTTTC. Translating gives CASSDSRSSGANVLTF.

This clone appeared once. The chain combines TRBV19 with TRBJ1-2; D is unresolved. The V end was cut by 5 bases, the J end by 3 bases, with 16 bases between. Looked up from germline, CDR1 is LNHDA and CDR2 is SQIVND (reference sequence). The CDR3 is 15 residues long. DNA for the CDR3: TGTGCCAGTAGTCGGCTGGCGGGCGCAGACTATGGCTACACCTTC. This codes for CASSRLAGADYGYTF.

The chain has TRBV9 and TRBJ2-3; no clear D. Trimming cost V 4 bases and J 1 base, with 4 bases left between them. Per the germline V gene, CDR1 is SGDLS and CDR2 is YYNGEE. The length of the CDR3 is 12 residues. CDR3: CASSSRTDTQYF. CDR3 DNA sequence: TGTGCCAGCAGCTCGCGCACAGATACGCAGTATTTT.